The 3 T cell receptor beta chains listed next were all sequenced from one sample in a study of identical twins. TCRdb re-called the 5' RACE reads with MiXCR, one entry per CDR3 protein. The table records about 220,000 distinct CDR3 sequences, around 8.1% of them present only once. The sample also formed part of further work on yellow fever vaccine responses in identical twins.

Input material: memory (CD45RO+) T cells sorted from blood. All receptors derive from a woman aged 18-35 years in good health.

By sample fraction, this clonotype is medium-sized (0.01 to 0.1%). The chain employs TRBV15 and TRBJ2-2; a weak D match, TRBD2 (6 bases). This CDR3 is built from 16 residues. The V end lost 5 bases, the J end lost 7 bases, and 20 bases lay between the germline ends. Germline values: CDR1 LNHNV, CDR2 YYDKDF (reference sequence). This CDR3 reads CATSAPGSYLGGELFF. DNA for the CDR3: TGTGCCACCAGCGCCCCCGGGAGCTATCTCGGCGGGGAGCTGTTTTTT.

This clonotype turned up a few times. The CDR3 loop is CASSLGIGTGETQYF. In DNA form, the CDR3 reads TGTGCCAGCAGTTTAGGGATAGGGACTGGGGAGACCCAGTACTTC. The rearrangement uses TRBV12-3 or TRBV12-4 and TRBJ2-5; D is perhaps TRBD2 (6 bases). The germline V and J ends were trimmed by 1 base and 5 bases, with 14 bases remaining between them. The CDR3 runs to 15 residues.

This clonotype came up many times. J is TRBJ2-7 and V is TRBV7-8; D uncertain. The CDR3 is 16 amino acids. V was pared by 2 bases and J by 0 bases, with 14 bases between. Germline V gene sequence: CDR1 SGHVS, CDR2 FQNEAQ. The DNA of the CDR3 is TGTGCCAGCAGCTTAAAAACGGCTACGAGCTCCTACGAGCAGTACTTC. Translation gives CASSLKTATSSYEQYF.